What follows is one T cell receptor (beta chain) and its context. The antigen remains undetermined. Germline V lookup: CDR1 MNHEY, CDR2 SVGAGI. The CDR3 consists of 15 residues. Trimming removed 6 bases at V and 4 bases at J, with 16 bases between. The record originates from a study of shared clonotypes between healthy human individuals. General study results and limits: Rarefaction indicated that sorted-subset sequencing remained incomplete although depth was large.

The table came from immunoSEQ multiplex PCR; TCRdb's copy has only in-frame clones and leaves some out. The sample shows 2 million to 2.5 million clones, around 93% of them seen only once. Terminally differentiated effector memory CD45RA+ cells were excluded from the naive CD8 cells, which were CD45RO-negative and positively selected for CCR7. The V and J genes are TRBV6-5 and TRBJ1-5, with a weak D call TRBD1 (5 bases). Material for sequencing was naive CD8+ T cells from PBMCs. The sequence was collected from a man younger than 35 in good health. Some clones in this sample may be carry-over from other donors' samples. The CDR3 region has the DNA TGTGCCAGCAGACCCCTATATAGGGGAAATCAGCCCCAGCATTTT. This translates into CASRPLYRGNQPQHF.